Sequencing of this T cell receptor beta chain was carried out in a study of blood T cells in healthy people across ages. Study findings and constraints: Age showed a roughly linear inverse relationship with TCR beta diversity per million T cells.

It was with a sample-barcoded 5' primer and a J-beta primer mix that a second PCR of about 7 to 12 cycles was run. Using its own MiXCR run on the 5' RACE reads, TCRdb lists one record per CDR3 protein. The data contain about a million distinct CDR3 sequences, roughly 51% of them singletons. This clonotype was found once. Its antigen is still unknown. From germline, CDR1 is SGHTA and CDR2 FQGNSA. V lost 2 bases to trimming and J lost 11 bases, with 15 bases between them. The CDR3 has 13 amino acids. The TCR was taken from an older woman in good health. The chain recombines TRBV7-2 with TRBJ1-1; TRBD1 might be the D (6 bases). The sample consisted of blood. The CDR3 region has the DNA TGTGCCAGCAGCTTACTGACAGGTTGGCGTGCTTTCTTT. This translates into CASSLLTGWRAFF.